This T cell receptor beta chain was sequenced during a study of cytomegalovirus exposure and HLA in healthy donors (dated by TCRdb to the late 2010s). As for the study more broadly: In an earlier analysis of 587 of the donors, 276 Gb of sequence data and some 100 million unique TCR beta sequences from approximately 180 million T cells were reported. Using immunosequencing, the study profiled T cell repertoires from 500 to 800 subjects and related those repertoires to cytomegalovirus serostatus. Of the roughly 400 genotyped donors, 80% to 90% were placed in the genetic ancestry cluster associated with self-reported Caucasian donors. A later genetic analysis took genome-wide SNP genotypes for about 55% of the 666 donors and used that subset as a discovery cohort. In the later analysis, no new phenotypic data were used to find candidate immune exposures; instead, reliance was placed on TCR beta sequences and their occurrence across donors. HLA typing covered class I and class II loci at four-digit resolution. A separate validation cohort of 90 to 150 different subjects was used in addition to the roughly 700-subject first cohort. All discovery cohort repertoires had been generated on a single sequencing platform. Donor age, sex, ethnicity and CMV serostatus were collected together with the repertoire data. A handful of DR-DQ haplotypes were treated as single units for association and clustering because of strong linkage in the cohort. The study was designed to test whether signatures of past pathogen exposure could be identified by cataloging public T cell receptors. High-throughput TCR immunosequencing, statistical association of individual TCRs with disease status, and machine learning were combined to predict cytomegalovirus infection status. In a later analysis, previously published TCR beta repertoires from 670 or so donors were re-analyzed and high-resolution HLA genotyping was added so that TCR occurrence patterns could be studied. Typing coverage differed by locus: A, B, C, DRB1 and DQB1 were typed in roughly 629-630 donors, DQA1 in approximately 520, DPA1 in 600 to 610, and DPB1 in just under 480. An earlier analysis of several hundred of the donors used high-throughput TCR beta sequencing to judge whether each TCR beta V gene segment behaved as functional or pseudogenic. Among about 410 genotyped donors of the cohort, an average of around 220,000 unique TCR beta nucleotide sequences was sequenced per donor, of which roughly 17% were non-productive. An early release that covered about 600 HLA-typed donors contained around 330 gigabases of sequencing data and 80 million or so unique TCR sequences.

Notes on this clone: Its antigen remains undetermined. No base-level quality is on record; no much larger clone is a single base apart.

Trimming takes 4 bases off V and 2 bases off J; junction bases not matched to a gene: 11. The CDR1 and CDR2 encoded by the germline V gene are MGHRA and YSYEKL. The CDR3 starts with the cysteine, ends with the phenylalanine, and has 19 residues. This entry keeps only the CDR3 DNA: 57 bases, framed from base 1. Libraries were constructed by the immunoSEQ multiplex PCR assay. The multiplex PCR relied on a mix of 60 forward primers for TCR Vbeta segments and 13 reverse primers for TCR Jbeta segments. The CDR3 region of rearranged TCR beta genes was amplified from genomic DNA by a multiplex PCR assay. The amplified TCR beta libraries were sequenced on the Illumina HiSeq System as 87-base-pair reads. On the study's bioinformatics: A later analysis counted around 72 million unique TCR beta chains across the 600 to 850 repertoires, and some 11 million of these chains were shared by at least two donors. To remove PCR and sequencing errors, raw reads were error-corrected and collapsed into unique sequences using a nearest-neighbor algorithm that merged closely related sequences. CDR3 sequences were aligned to IMGT reference sequences to assign V, D and J gene segments. Each retained sequence needed at least a six-nucleotide match to both a V gene segment and a J gene segment. Rearrangements were classified as productive when the CDR3 lacked stop codons and remained in frame with V and J, and all other rearrangements were classified as non-productive. CDR3 was defined by IMGT convention, running from the second conserved V-encoded cysteine to the conserved J-encoded phenylalanine. Sequences without an unambiguous match to a single V gene segment were excluded from the earlier analysis of 450 to 750 of the donors. In an earlier analysis of a few hundred of the donors, V segments were called functional above 56.7% productive rearrangements and were called segregating when the between-donor standard deviation exceeded 5%. A statistical classification framework was built to diagnose cytomegalovirus status from the catalog of TCR beta chain sequences. A later analysis assigned V and J genes by comparing TCR nucleotide sequences with IMGT/GENE-DB human TR gene sequences. In a later analysis, CDR3 sequences and most-parsimonious VDJ recombination scenarios were assigned using the TCRdist pipeline. In a later analysis, each TCR beta chain was defined by its CDR3 amino acid sequence together with its V-gene family, and reads lacking a unique V-gene family were excluded. In a later analysis, approximately 590 highly shared, low-generation-probability nucleotide sequences were removed to address suspected cross-contamination and a sequencing artifact. A later analysis calculated a clonal expansion index for each public chain from normalized within-repertoire ranks of inferred template counts. In a later analysis, generation probabilities were computed using a VDJ recombination model fitted to out-of-frame rearrangements, and the results were checked against IGoR. Hypergeometric tests were used in a later analysis to score TCR-TCR, TCR-HLA and TCR-CMV co-occurrence, with a repertoire-size bias correction applied to the TCR pairs. False discovery rates were estimated in a later analysis by permuting HLA or CMV assignments 20 times. In a later analysis, co-occurring TCRs were grouped with DBSCAN, and TCRdist sequence similarity was added when clustering was performed within HLA-allele-positive subsets. Repertoires with fewer than 30,000 or more than 120,000 public chains, plus five repertoires with anomalous nucleotide sharing, were excluded from co-occurrence clustering. Drawn from immuneACCESS, this table holds only the in-frame rearrangements with V and J called that TCRdb kept. Clones are partly lost; checked studies trace under half to an unresolved V gene and leave the rest unexplained. V and J calls and clone size follow that table, whereas D and trimming were derived from the DNA. Counted in this sample were 200,000 or so clones; roughly 80% of them appeared once. Together, the top ten hold 6.3% of the sample.

The cohort comprised 670 or so healthy bone marrow donors. At the time of sampling, every cohort member was nominally healthy, though immune exposures that went unrecorded were likely present. The donor tested CMV seropositive, placing the donor among the roughly 270 seropositive members of the cohort. Each donor provided a peripheral blood sample, and peripheral blood mononuclear cells were used for TCR beta sequencing. Genomic DNA extraction from the blood cell samples was performed with the Qiagen DNeasy Blood Extraction Kit. On the study overall, not on this receptor specifically: An earlier analysis of 587 of the donors showed that most TCR beta V segments appeared in productive rearrangements either about 87% or about 30% of the time, which broadly matched IMGT annotations. Several of the top co-occurrence clusters appeared to be linked to parvovirus B19, influenza, CMV and Epstein-Barr virus, according to a later analysis. About 17 rarely observed V segments, including chromosome 9 orphons, were excluded from the earlier analysis of about 500 of the donors because counts were too low. The authors suggested that the approach could potentially be extended to other disease states and immunological phenotypes. Sequencing depth was assumed to be roughly uniform across donors in the presence/absence analyses, though that assumption may not hold. Strong co-occurrence of HLA alleles, especially DR and DQ, made assigning TCR associations to individual alleles difficult. In a later analysis, the rate of TCR association differed among HLA loci, with DRB1 alleles having the most associated TCRs and HLA-C alleles having the fewest. In a later genetic analysis, fewer N-insertions in productive TCRs were reported among donors in an Asian-associated ancestry cluster than the 666-donor mean. Most TCR sequences were seen in very few donors, while some public TCRs were found in many individuals. Only TCR beta chains were sequenced in this cohort, and the absence of alpha or paired-chain data limited detectable features. Because the 87-base-pair reads could not distinguish some IMGT-functional V segments, including TRBV6-2 and TRBV6-3, those segments were excluded. Because HLA typing was unavailable for some donors at each locus, only the typed subset was used in association tests. The study gave a list of under 200 TCR beta chains associated with cytomegalovirus. In vitro tests confirmed that a few of the cytomegalovirus-associated TCR beta chains recognize cytomegalovirus antigens. Most CMV-associated TCR beta chains appeared to be HLA-restricted in a later analysis, and the HLA associations seemed to be driven largely by CMV exposure. A further reported finding was that TCR beta sequences accurately predicted the HLA-A and HLA-B alleles for most subjects in the first cohort. The classifier was reported to diagnose cytomegalovirus status with high specificity and sensitivity in both the original and validation cohorts. A cluster of highly shared sequence variants was judged likely to represent a technical artifact of the sequencing pipeline. A later analysis found that HLA-associated TCR beta chains were more clonally expanded and had lower generation probabilities than equally common non-associated chains. Linkage disequilibrium might explain the correlated functional status among segregating V segments, but an unknown experimental factor could not be excluded. In a later genetic analysis, a missense DCLRE1C variant was associated with V-gene and J-gene trimming of TCR beta chains, and the association was replicated in an independent cohort. Specific HLA alleles were associated with 15,000 to 20,000 TCR beta sequences at a false discovery rate of 0.05 in a later analysis. For the cohort, immune exposure information was limited to CMV serostatus.

The sample comprised PBMCs. This receptor was taken from a man between 40 and 49 years old in good health and CMV-seropositive. Rearrangement joined TRBV4-1 to TRBJ2-1; the junction holds 13 bases that match TRBD2. In nucleotide form, the sequence is TGCGCCAGCAGCCGCGTCGGGACTAGCGGGGTAGGAACCTACAATGAGCAGTTCTTC. It is translated as CASSRVGTSGVGTYNEQFF.